The present TCR beta chain was sequenced within a study of cytomegalovirus exposure and HLA in healthy donors. Background on the study: Across almost 400 genotyped donors, about 81% landed in the Caucasian-associated ancestry cluster. Study-wide results and caveats: Later, TCR association rates were found to vary by HLA locus, highest for DRB1 and lowest for HLA-C. Immune exposure information available was restricted to CMV serostatus. Altogether, around 160 TCR beta chains were recorded as cytomegalovirus-associated.

Primers for the PCR totalled 60 Vbeta and 13 Jbeta. Profiling relied on immunoSEQ multiplex PCR, and the TCRdb table lists in-frame clones only, not all of them. This table holds about 100,000 clones, 65% found once. V lost 10 bases and J 4 bases, leaving 17 bases between the germline ends. Germline CDR1 reads ENHRY; CDR2 reads SYGVKD. This CDR3 is 14 amino acids long. In the case of this clone: Antigen: not known.

The TCR was taken from a man aged 30 to 45 in good health and CMV-seropositive. The sequenced sample was PBMCs. The chain employs TRBV10-3 and TRBJ1-3; a possible D gene is TRBD1 (5 bases). The CDR3: CATRNPGIGNTIYF. The CDR3 nucleotides are TGTGCCACTCGGAATCCAGGGATCGGAAACACCATATATTTT.